This TCR beta chain is drawn from a study of CD8 T cells in ankylosing spondylitis. MiXCR was run by TCRdb on the 5' RACE reads, yielding one entry per CDR3 protein. The repertoire holds 250,000 or so distinct CDR3 sequences, with 20% to 30% as singletons. The trim removed 6 bases at V and 6 bases at J, leaving 8 bases unmatched. Per the germline V gene, CDR1 is DFQATT and CDR2 is SNEGSKA (reference sequence). The CDR3 has 13 residues. What was sequenced was blood, either unsorted or a sorted T cell fraction (not recorded which). The chain recombines TRBV20-1 with TRBJ1-5, with 7 bases that match TRBD1. The TCR originated in a male donor with ankylosing spondylitis or in good health (not recorded which). CDR3 in DNA: TGCAGTGCCGAGCACAGGGGAGGTCAGCCCCAGCATTTT. This gives the protein CSAEHRGGQPQHF.